The entry below gives a single T cell receptor beta chain sequence along with its context. Original methodology: For nucleated cells, counts were estimated from reference gene primer amplification. TCRdb's copy holds only in-frame clones and misses some; the assay was immunoSEQ multiplex PCR. V and J calls and clone size follow that table, whereas D and trimming were derived from the DNA. The data hold around 280,000 clones, with about 87% observed a single time. This sample was taken from a study of blood T cell repertoires in COVID-19. Across the study: Whether acute or convalescent, the COVID-19 samples came from the United States, Italy and Spain. PBMCs, B-cell-depleted T cells, or T cells were the source of the cDNA or gDNA that made up the material.

The CDR3 extends over 16 amino acids. Germline V gives CDR1 SGHAT, CDR2 FQNNGV. V was pared by 2 bases and J by 4 bases, with 4 bases of the junction left unmatched. The material sequenced was peripheral blood. This sequence originates from a man aged 65 to 85 with acute or convalescent COVID-19. V gene TRBV11-2 combines with J gene TRBJ2-2, with TRBD2 identical over 10 bases. Here the CDR3 reads CASSLLAGGGTGELFF. In nucleotides, the CDR3 is TGTGCCAGCAGCTTATTAGCGGGGGGCGGCACCGGGGAGCTGTTTTTT.